What follows describes a single TCR beta chain. Its antigen is unknown. No base quality values were provided; no much bigger clone lies one nucleotide off. These data originate in a study of T-cell reconstitution after alpha-beta-depleted transplantation in children (dated by TCRdb to the mid-2010s). For context, the study as a whole: Using TCR repertoire profiling, the study quantitatively followed how T-cell immune reconstitution unfolded in children after TCRalphabeta/CD19-depleted allogeneic hematopoietic cell transplantation.

This specimen's treatment or condition label, per the study, means: allogeneic hematopoietic cell transplantation with graft depleted of TCRalphabeta T cells and CD19 B cells. TCRalphabeta/CD19-depleted allogeneic hematopoietic cell grafts were given to the transplant recipients, all of whom were children. Libraries were built with PCR. The instrument was an Illumina HiSeq 2500. To normalize quantification of the TCRbeta repertoire, the TCR libraries were built with molecular barcoding that relied on unique molecular identifiers. TCRdb trimmed the raw reads at Q25, called clones with MiXCR and kept productive beta chains. Rows are combined by CDR3 protein, so each entry shows the most common genes and DNA. The table for this sample lists roughly 570,000 distinct CDR3 sequences; over 20% of them were counted only once. The ten largest clones capture approximately 33% of the sample. CDR1 and CDR2 are drawn from the germline V gene: SGHRS, YFSETQ. V was cut back by 0 bases and J by 5 bases, leaving a gap of 16 bases between them. Spanning cysteine to phenylalanine, the CDR3 consists of 16 amino acids. Solely the CDR3 DNA is kept, with 48 bases framed from the first base.

What the study reported, not specific to this receptor: In some patients, the high TCRbeta diversity seen at day 60 was put down to recipient T cells and intrathymic progenitors that had survived conditioning. The frequencies of hyperexpanded clones fell over the following months, and after one year, T-cell counts and TCRbeta diversity were mostly attributed to newly produced T cells. Apparently early alphabetaT-cell count recovery about two months after transplant reportedly relied on only several hundred rapidly expanded clones derived from non-depleted graft cells.

The sample was PBMCs, taken before TCRalphabeta/CD19-depleted stem cell transplant. The chain uses TRBV5-1 and TRBJ2-3; no D gene is confidently identified. This clonotype was obtained from a boy younger than two with Wiskott-Aldrich syndrome, due to receive a stem cell transplant. In nucleotides, the sequence is TGCGCCAGCAGCTTGGCCTCTCCGGCCTTTCGAGATACGCAGTATTTT. This translates into CASSLASPAFRDTQYF.